The T cell receptor beta chain described here comes from a study of cytomegalovirus exposure and HLA in healthy donors. Germline-derived CDR1 and CDR2 are SGHVS and FQNEAQ. The ends were cut back, 5 bases at V and 0 bases at J, with 11 bases in the middle. The CDR3 is made up of 15 amino acids. Only in-frame clones appear in the TCRdb table, and some are missing; sequencing was by immunoSEQ multiplex PCR. The sample yields hundreds of thousands of clones, more than 85% seen once. The sequencing sample was made of PBMCs. The chain carries TRBV7-8 and TRBJ1-3; possible D gene TRBD1, 5 bases. This TCR came from a man between 18 and 29 years old in good health and CMV-seropositive. The CDR3: CASSEGTSSGNTIYF. CDR3 DNA: TGTGCCAGCAGCGAGGGGACGAGCTCTGGAAACACCATATATTTT.